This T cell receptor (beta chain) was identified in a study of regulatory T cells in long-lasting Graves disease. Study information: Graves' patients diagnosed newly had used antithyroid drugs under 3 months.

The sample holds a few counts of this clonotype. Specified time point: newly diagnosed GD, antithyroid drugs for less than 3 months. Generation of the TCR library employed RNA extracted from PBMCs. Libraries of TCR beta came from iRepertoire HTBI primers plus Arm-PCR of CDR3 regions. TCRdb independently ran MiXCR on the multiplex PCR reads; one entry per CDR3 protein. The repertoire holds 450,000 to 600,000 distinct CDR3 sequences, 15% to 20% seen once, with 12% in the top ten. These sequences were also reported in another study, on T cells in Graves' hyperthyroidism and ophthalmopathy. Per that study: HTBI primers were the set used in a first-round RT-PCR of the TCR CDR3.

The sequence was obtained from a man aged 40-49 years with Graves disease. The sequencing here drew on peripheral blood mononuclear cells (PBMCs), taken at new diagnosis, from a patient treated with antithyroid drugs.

Written as DNA, the CDR3 is TGTGCCAGTTGCTTCAGCCCGAGCTCCTACAATGAGCAGTTCTTC. It translates to CASCFSPSSYNEQFF. The chain links TRBV19 to TRBJ2-1, with no clear D. This CDR3 spans 15 amino acids. The V gene lost 8 bases and the J gene lost 0 bases, with 14 bases spanning the gap. Germline loops: CDR1 LNHDA, CDR2 SQIVND (reference sequence). Variable domain in full (rest from reference TRBV19 and TRBJ2-1): DGGITQSPKYLFRKEGQNVTLSCEQNLNHDAMYWYRQDPGQGLRLIYYSQIVNDFQKGDIAEGYSVSREKKESFPLTVTSAQKNPTAFYLCASCFSPSSYNEQFFGPGTRLTVL.